This T cell receptor (beta chain) was profiled in a study of T cell repertoires in cytomegalovirus infection. The CDR3 totals 16 residues. CDR1 and CDR2 (germline): MNHEY, SVGEGT. Trimming took off 2 bases at V and 4 bases at J, with 17 bases between the two ends. This clonotype appeared a few times. TCRdb re-derived calls from the reads in MiXCR, one entry per CDR3 protein. The sample lists nearly 650,000 distinct CDR3 sequences; 24% were seen once. This sequence originates from a human donor in good health (CMV status not recorded). Some clones in this sample may be carry-over from other donors' samples. Sequenced input: CD8+ T cells from PBMCs. The chain links TRBV6-2 or TRBV6-3 to TRBJ1-2, with TRBD1 as a possible D gene (6 bases). CDR3: CASSYQQGSLGYGYTF. The CDR3 coding sequence is TGTGCCAGCAGTTACCAACAGGGATCTCTTGGCTATGGCTACACCTTC.